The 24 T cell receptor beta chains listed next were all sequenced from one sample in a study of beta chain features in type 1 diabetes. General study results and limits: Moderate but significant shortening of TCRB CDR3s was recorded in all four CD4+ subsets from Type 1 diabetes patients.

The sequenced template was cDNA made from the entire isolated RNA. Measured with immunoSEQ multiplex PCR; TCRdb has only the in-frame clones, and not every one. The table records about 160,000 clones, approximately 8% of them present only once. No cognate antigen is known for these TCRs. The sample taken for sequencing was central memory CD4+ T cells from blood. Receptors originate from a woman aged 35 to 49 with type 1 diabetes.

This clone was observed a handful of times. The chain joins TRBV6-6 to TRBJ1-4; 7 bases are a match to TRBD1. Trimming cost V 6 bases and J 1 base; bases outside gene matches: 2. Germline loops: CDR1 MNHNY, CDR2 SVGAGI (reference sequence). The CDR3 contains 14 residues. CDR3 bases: TGTGCCAGCAGGCAGGGGGAAACTAATGAAAAACTGTTTTTT. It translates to CASRQGETNEKLFF.

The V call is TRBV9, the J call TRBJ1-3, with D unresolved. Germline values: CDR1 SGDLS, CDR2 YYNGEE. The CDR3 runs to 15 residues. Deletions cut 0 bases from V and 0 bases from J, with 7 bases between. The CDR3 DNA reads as TGTGCCAGCAGCGTAGTCGGCGGCTCTGGAAACACCATATATTTT. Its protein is CASSVVGGSGNTIYF. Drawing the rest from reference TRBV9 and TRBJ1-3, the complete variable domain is DSGVTQTPKHLITATGQRVTLRCSPRSGDLSVYWYQQSLDQGLQFLIQYYNGEERAKGNILERFSAQQFPDLHSELNLSSLELGDSALYFCASSVVGGSGNTIYFGEGSWLTVV.

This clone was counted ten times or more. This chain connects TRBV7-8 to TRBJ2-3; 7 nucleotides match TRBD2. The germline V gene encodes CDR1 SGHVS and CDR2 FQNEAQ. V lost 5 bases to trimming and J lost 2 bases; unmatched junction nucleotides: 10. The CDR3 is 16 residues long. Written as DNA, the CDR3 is TGTGCCAGCAGCCCACGAACAGCGGGAACCACAGATACGCAGTATTTT. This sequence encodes CASSPRTAGTTDTQYF.

The CDR3 is CASSLQSTGVNEQFF. In DNA form, the CDR3 reads TGTGCCAGCAGCCTCCAATCGACAGGGGTCAATGAGCAGTTCTTC. J is TRBJ2-1 and V is TRBV2, with 8 bases lining up with TRBD1. Germline values: CDR1 SNHLY, CDR2 FYNNEI. With V trimmed by 6 bases and J by 6 bases, 10 bases remained unmatched. The CDR3 contains 15 residues.

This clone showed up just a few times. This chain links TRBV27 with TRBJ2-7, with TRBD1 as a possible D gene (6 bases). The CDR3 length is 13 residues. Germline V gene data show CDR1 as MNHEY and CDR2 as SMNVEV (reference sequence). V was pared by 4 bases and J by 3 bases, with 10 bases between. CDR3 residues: CASSSSDSYEQYF. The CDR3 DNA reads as TGTGCCAGCAGTTCCTCGGACAGCTACGAGCAGTACTTC.

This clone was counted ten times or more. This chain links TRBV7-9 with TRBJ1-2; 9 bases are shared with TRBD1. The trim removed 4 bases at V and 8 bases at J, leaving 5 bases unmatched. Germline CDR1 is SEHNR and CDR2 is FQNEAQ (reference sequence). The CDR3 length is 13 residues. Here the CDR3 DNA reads TGTGCCAGCAGCTCGGACAGGGGACGAGGCTACACCTTC. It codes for CASSSDRGRGYTF.

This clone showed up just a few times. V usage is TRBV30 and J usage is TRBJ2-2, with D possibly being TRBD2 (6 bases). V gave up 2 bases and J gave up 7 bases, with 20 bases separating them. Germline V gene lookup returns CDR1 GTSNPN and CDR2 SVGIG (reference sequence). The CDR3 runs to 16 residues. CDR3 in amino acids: CAWSPLADGWDGELFF. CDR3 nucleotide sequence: TGTGCCTGGAGTCCACTAGCTGACGGGTGGGACGGGGAGCTGTTTTTT.

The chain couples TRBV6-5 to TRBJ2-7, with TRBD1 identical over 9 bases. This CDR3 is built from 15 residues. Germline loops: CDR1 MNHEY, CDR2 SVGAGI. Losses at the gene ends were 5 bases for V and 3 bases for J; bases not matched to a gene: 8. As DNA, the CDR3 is TGTGCCAGCAGTAATACAGGGGGCGGTGGCTACGAGCAGTACTTC. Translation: CASSNTGGGGYEQYF.

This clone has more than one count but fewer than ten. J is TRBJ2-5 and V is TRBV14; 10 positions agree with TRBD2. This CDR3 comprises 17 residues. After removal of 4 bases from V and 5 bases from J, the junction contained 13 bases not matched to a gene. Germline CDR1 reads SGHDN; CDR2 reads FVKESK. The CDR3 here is CASSPYKRGGPEETQYF. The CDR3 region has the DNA TGTGCCAGCAGCCCCTACAAGCGGGGGGGCCCGGAGGAGACCCAGTACTTC.

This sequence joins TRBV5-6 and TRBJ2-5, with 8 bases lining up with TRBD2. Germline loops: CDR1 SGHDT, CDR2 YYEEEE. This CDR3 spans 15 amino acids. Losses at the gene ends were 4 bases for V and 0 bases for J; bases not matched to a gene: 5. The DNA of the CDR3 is TGTGCCAGCAGCAGCTTACTAGCGGACCAAGAGACCCAGTACTTC. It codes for CASSSLLADQETQYF.

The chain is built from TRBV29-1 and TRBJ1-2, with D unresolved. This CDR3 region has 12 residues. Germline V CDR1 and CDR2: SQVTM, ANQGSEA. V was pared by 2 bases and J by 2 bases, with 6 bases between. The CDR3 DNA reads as TGCAGCGTTGAATGGGCGAACTATGGCTACACCTTC. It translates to CSVEWANYGYTF.

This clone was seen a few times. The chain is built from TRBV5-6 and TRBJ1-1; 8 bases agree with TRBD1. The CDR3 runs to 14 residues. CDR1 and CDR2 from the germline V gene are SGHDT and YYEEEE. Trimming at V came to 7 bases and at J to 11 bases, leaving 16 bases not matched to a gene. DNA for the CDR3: TGTGCCAGCGAGGACAGGGCCTCCGTTATTGGGGCTTTCTTT. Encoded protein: CASEDRASVIGAFF.

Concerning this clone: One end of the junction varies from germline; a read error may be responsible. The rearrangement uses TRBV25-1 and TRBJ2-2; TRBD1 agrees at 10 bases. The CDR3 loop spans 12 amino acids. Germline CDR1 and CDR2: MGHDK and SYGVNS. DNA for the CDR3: TGTGCCAGCAGAAGGACAGGGGGGCCTTTACGTTTT. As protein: CASRRTGGPLRF.

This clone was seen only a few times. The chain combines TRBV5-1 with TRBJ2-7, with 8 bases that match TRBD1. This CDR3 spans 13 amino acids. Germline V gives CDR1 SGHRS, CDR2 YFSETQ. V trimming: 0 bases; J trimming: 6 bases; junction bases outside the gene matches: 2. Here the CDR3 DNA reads TGCGCCAGCAGCTTGGGACAGGGGTTCGAGCAGTACTTC. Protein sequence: CASSLGQGFEQYF.

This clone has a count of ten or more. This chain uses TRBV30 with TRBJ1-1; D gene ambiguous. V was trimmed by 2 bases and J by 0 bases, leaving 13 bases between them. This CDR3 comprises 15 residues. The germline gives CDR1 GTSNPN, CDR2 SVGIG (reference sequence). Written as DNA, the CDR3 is TGTGCCTGGAGTATTGGCCGAATCATGAACACTGAAGCTTTCTTT. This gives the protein CAWSIGRIMNTEAFF.

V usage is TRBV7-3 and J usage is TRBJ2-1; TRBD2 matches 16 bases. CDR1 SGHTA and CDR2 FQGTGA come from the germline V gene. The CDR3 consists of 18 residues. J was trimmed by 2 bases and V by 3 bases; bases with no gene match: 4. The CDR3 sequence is CASSFGTSGGVAYNEQFF. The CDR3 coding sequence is TGTGCCAGCAGCTTCGGGACTAGCGGGGGGGTAGCCTACAATGAGCAGTTCTTC.

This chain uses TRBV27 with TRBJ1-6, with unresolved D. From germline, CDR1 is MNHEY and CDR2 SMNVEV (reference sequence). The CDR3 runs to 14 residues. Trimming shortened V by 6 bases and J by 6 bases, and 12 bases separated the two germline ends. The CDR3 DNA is TGTGCCAGCAGGCTAAATCGTATTAATTCACCCCTCCACTTT. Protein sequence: CASRLNRINSPLHF.

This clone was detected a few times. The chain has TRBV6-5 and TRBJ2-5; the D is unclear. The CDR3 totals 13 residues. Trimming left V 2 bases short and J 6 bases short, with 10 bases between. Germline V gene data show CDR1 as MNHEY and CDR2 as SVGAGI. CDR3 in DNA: TGTGCCAGCAGTTACGGCCTCAAAAAGACCCAGTACTTC. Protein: CASSYGLKKTQYF.

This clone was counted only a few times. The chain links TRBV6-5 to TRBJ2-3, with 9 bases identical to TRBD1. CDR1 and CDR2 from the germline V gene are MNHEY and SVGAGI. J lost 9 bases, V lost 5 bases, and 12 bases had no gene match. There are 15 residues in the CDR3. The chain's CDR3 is CASSPPGQGMGTQYF. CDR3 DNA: TGTGCCAGCAGTCCTCCGGGACAGGGAATGGGAACGCAGTATTTT.

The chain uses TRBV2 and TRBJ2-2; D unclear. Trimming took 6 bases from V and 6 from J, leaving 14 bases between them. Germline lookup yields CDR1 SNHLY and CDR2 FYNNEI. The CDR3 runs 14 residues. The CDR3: CASSSLLGAGELFF. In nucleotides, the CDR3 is TGTGCCAGCAGCTCGCTTCTGGGCGCCGGGGAGCTGTTTTTT. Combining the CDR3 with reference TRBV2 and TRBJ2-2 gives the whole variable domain EPEVTQTPSHQVTQMGQEVILRCVPISNHLYFYWYRQILGQKVEFLVSFYNNEISEKSEIFDDQFSVERPDGSNFTLKIRSTKLEDSAMYFCASSSLLGAGELFFGEGSRLTVL.

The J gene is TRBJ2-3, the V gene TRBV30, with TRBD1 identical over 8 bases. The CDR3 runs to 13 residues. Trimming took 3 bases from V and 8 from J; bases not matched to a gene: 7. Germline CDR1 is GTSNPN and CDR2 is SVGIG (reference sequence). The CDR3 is CAWSQGTGGTQYF. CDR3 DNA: TGTGCCTGGAGCCAAGGGACAGGCGGTACGCAGTATTTT.

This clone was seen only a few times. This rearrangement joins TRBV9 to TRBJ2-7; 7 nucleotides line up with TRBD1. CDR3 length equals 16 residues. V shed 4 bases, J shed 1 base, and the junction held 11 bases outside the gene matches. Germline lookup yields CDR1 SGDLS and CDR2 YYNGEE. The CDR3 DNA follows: TGTGCCAGCAGCCCGAGAGGGACAGTCGGATCCTACGAGCAGTACTTC. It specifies CASSPRGTVGSYEQYF.

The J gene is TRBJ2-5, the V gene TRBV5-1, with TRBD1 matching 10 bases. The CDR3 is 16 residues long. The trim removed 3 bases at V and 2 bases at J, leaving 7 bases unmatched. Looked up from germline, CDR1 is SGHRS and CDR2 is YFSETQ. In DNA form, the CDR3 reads TGCGCCAGCAGCTCGCAACCGGACAGGGGGCAAGAGACCCAGTACTTC. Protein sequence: CASSSQPDRGQETQYF.

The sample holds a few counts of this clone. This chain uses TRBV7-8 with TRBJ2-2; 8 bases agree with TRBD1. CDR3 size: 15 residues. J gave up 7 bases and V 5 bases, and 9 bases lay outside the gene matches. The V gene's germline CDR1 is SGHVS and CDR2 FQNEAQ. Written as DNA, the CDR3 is TGTGCCAGCAGCCTCCCGACAGGGGTGATCGGGGAGCTGTTTTTT. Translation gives CASSLPTGVIGELFF.